Listed below are T cell receptor beta chains from one sample, sequenced in a study of post-analysis software for immune sequencing data. TCRdb reprocessed the PCR reads with MiXCR, giving one entry per CDR3 protein. Of 600,000 to 700,000 distinct CDR3 sequences detected, around 60% appear once; the ten largest clones hold about 10%. Sequences were obtained from blood. The receptors were sampled from a girl between 2 and 10 years old with multiple sclerosis. CDR3s leave out the opening cysteine and the closing phenylalanine or tryptophan. Fields, in order: V gene, D gene, J gene, CDR3 protein. The D gene is left open where the match is weak.

TRBV12-3/TRBV12-4,.,TRBJ2-3,ASSSPQGTTDTQY
TRBV4-3,.,TRBJ1-1,ASSRTGYNTEAF
TRBV7-8,.,TRBJ1-2,ASSLRDQSNYDYT
TRBV11-2,TRBD2,TRBJ2-5,ASSLGSAKRGQETQY
TRBV27,.,TRBJ1-5,ASKGGGSNQPQH
TRBV7-9,.,TRBJ2-7,ASSPERTAYEQY
TRBV7-2,TRBD1,TRBJ2-4,ASSFRDRGSIQY
TRBV3-1,.,TRBJ2-1,ASSRRLSYNEQF
TRBV12-3/TRBV12-4,.,TRBJ1-2,ASSIIGGPNYGYT
TRBV20-1,.,TRBJ2-7,SASGGNYEQY
TRBV6-5,.,TRBJ1-5,ASSPISNQPQH
TRBV6-5,TRBD1,TRBJ1-2,ASSPLQGFTNGYT
TRBV7-8,.,TRBJ2-3,ASSLARRGTDTQY
TRBV12-3/TRBV12-4,.,TRBJ2-3,ANSAGPTSTDTQY
TRBV6-6,TRBD2,TRBJ2-1,ASSSGTSGKVNEQF
TRBV7-9,.,TRBJ2-1,ASSPEVYEQF
TRBV6-5,.,TRBJ1-6,ASSFQGLRSYNSPLH
TRBV7-9,TRBD2,.,ASSSALREVLETQY
TRBV5-1,.,TRBJ2-3,ASSQRGAPLKY
TRBV12-3/TRBV12-4,TRBD2,TRBJ2-3,ASRLAGVTDTQY
TRBV28,TRBD2,TRBJ2-5,ASNGRLAGAEETQY
TRBV5-1,TRBD1,TRBJ2-1,ASSLGTGQVVNEQF
TRBV7-8,.,TRBJ2-2,ASSFSRSNTGELF
TRBV20-1,TRBD2,TRBJ2-1,SARLAGGLFGEQF
TRBV5-5,.,TRBJ2-1,ASSLIFSAGLTDNEQF
TRBV9,.,TRBJ2-7,ASSVDNTNEQY
TRBV12-3/TRBV12-4,TRBD2,TRBJ2-4,ASSLGPGGGGAKNIQY
TRBV29-1,.,TRBJ2-1,SVVTYNEQF
TRBV29-1,.,TRBJ2-5,SFRLNEQY
TRBV15,.,TRBJ1-1,ATSRDRGTEAF
TRBV6-1,.,TRBJ2-4,ASSEGLGSGNIQY
TRBV6-1,TRBD1,TRBJ2-6,ASRSGTGTSGANVLT